Only one count was recorded for the clone carrying this T cell receptor (beta chain). The target antigen is unknown. Time point given: cycle 4 day 1 (C4D1), after less than seven weeks of nivolumab. Each of the patients experienced relapse following autologous stem cell transplantation, and their brentuximab vedotin exposure differed. The CDR3 covers 13 residues. The V segment lost 10 bases and the J segment 3 bases; nucleotides outside the gene matches: 4. CDR1 is SNHLY and CDR2 is FYNNEI in the germline V gene. The record originates from a study of PD-1 blockade in classical Hodgkin lymphoma. Findings and limits, study-wide: Whoever responded completely had baseline diversity much like that seen in newly diagnosed patients.

Generated by immunoSEQ multiplex PCR, the TCRdb table keeps only in-frame clones and is missing some. The repertoire holds tens of thousands of clones, with about 89% as singletons. Sequencing used peripheral blood mononuclear cells (PBMCs), obtained before the fourth cycle of nivolumab. J is TRBJ2-7 and V is TRBV2; TRBD2 agrees at 12 bases. The source of this sequence is a human donor with classical Hodgkin lymphoma. The CDR3 nucleotides are TGTGCCAACTTACTAGCGGGGGGCTACGAGCAGTACTTC. Its translation is CANLLAGGYEQYF.